The 4 T cell receptor beta chains reported below all come from one sample, sequenced in a study of cytomegalovirus exposure and HLA in healthy donors. The study ran its PCR with 60 Vbeta and 13 Jbeta primers. This table comes from immunoSEQ multiplex PCR, and its TCRdb copy is limited to in-frame clones, with some not included. The sample lists 140,000 or so clones; about 80% were seen once. The sequenced material came from PBMCs. The receptors originated from a woman in her twenties or thirties in good health and CMV-seronegative.

The CDR3: CASSLAGFRVATF. In nucleotides, the CDR3 is TGTGCCAGCAGCTTGGCCGGTTTCAGGGTTGCCACCTTC. J is TRBJ1-2 and V is TRBV5-4, with D tentatively TRBD1 (5 bases). Trimming took off 0 bases at V and 13 bases at J, with 16 bases between the two ends. The germline CDR1 and CDR2 sequences are SGHNT and YYREEE (reference sequence). The CDR3 spans 13 residues.

The V call is TRBV20-1, the J call TRBJ2-1, with D tentatively TRBD2 (6 bases). The CDR3 length is 11 residues. Germline assignment: CDR1 DFQATT and CDR2 SNEGSKA (reference sequence). V was clipped by 6 bases and J by 12 bases, with 15 bases between them. The CDR3 DNA is TGCAGTGCAGGGGACTCAGTGGTGCAGTTCTTC. Its protein is CSAGDSVVQFF.

This clone has a handful of counts. The gene calls are TRBV19 and TRBJ1-5, with TRBD1 identical over 8 bases. Germline values: CDR1 LNHDA, CDR2 SQIVND (reference sequence). The CDR3 consists of 14 residues. The junction had 9 bases not matched to a gene; V was cut back by 6 bases and J by 8 bases. The CDR3 DNA is TGTGCCAGTAGGCCGGGACAGGTTAAAGAGCCCCAGCATTTT. It specifies CASRPGQVKEPQHF.

The CDR3 bases are TGTGCCTGGCGGACAGGGGCAGCAACTAATGAAAAACTGTTTTTT. It encodes CAWRTGAATNEKLFF. The rearrangement links TRBV30 to TRBJ1-4; 9 positions match TRBD1. CDR1 and CDR2 (germline): GTSNPN, SVGIG (reference sequence). The CDR3 is made up of 15 amino acids. J was trimmed by 0 bases and V by 5 bases; bases with no gene match: 4.